Below, 28 T cell receptor beta chains from the same sample are listed, as sequenced in a study of radiation and T cells in renal cell carcinoma. Repertoires were generated with immunoSEQ multiplex PCR, while TCRdb's copy carries only in-frame clones and drops some. The table has about 140,000 clones, around four fifths seen once. The time point was: baseline pretreatment blood. As to treatment: 15 Gy SBRT to primary tumor, nephrectomy 4 weeks later. The sample in question was blood, obtained from a patient whose treatment included radiotherapy and nephrectomy. The receptors were gathered from a woman in her forties or fifties with renal cell carcinoma.

As DNA, the CDR3 is TGTGCCAGCAGGGAACGCAGTTACAACGAAGGGGAGACCCAGTACTTC. It encodes CASRERSYNEGETQYF. The rearrangement uses TRBV6-1 and TRBJ2-5, with unresolved D. Trimming stripped 6 bases from V and 5 bases from J, with 22 bases between. Germline CDR1 MNHNS, CDR2 SASEGT. This CDR3 is built from 16 residues.

The chain combines TRBV30 with TRBJ1-4; 8 positions agree with TRBD1. V was pared by 0 bases and J by 4 bases, with 4 bases of the junction left unmatched. The CDR3 spans 15 residues. The germline gives CDR1 GTSNPN, CDR2 SVGIG (reference sequence). CDR3 residues: CAWSVGQGINEKLFF. The CDR3 nucleotides are TGTGCCTGGAGTGTCGGACAGGGAATTAATGAAAAACTGTTTTTT.

The chain recombines TRBV4-3 with TRBJ2-7; D might be TRBD1 (5 bases). V was cut by 1 base and J by 0 bases, with 10 bases left in between. The CDR3 extends over 15 amino acids. Germline CDR1 LGHNA, CDR2 YSLEER. The CDR3 bases are TGCGCCAGCAGCCAAGTGGGGCAGGTCTCCTACGAGCAGTACTTC. Its protein product is CASSQVGQVSYEQYF.

The chain carries TRBV7-9 and TRBJ1-4; D not resolved. Germline V CDR1 and CDR2: SEHNR, FQNEAQ (reference sequence). Trimming removed 10 bases at V and 8 bases at J, with 20 bases between. The CDR3 is 14 residues long. CDR3 region: CATEHHEPREKLFF. Here the CDR3 DNA reads TGTGCCACCGAGCACCACGAACCAAGGGAAAAACTGTTTTTT.

This sequence joins TRBV10-1 and TRBJ1-5; D might be TRBD1 (5 bases). This CDR3 region has 13 residues. CDR1 and CDR2 (germline): WNHNN, SYGVQD (reference sequence). Between the trimmed V and J ends, which lost 9 bases and 0 bases, there was a span of 9 bases. The CDR3 DNA is TGCGCCAGGGCAGGGATTAGCAATCAGCCCCAGCATTTT. Translated: CARAGISNQPQHF.

CDR3 sequence (DNA): TGCGCCAGCAGCGAAGCGGACAGCTACGAGCAGTACTTC. The encoded protein is CASSEADSYEQYF. The rearrangement links TRBV4-1 to TRBJ2-7, with D possibly being TRBD1 (6 bases). The V gene's germline CDR1 is MGHRA and CDR2 YSYEKL. There are 13 residues in the CDR3. The germline V and J ends were trimmed by 5 bases and 3 bases, with 11 bases remaining between them.

This chain connects TRBV6-6 to TRBJ1-1; 9 bases line up with TRBD1. V gave up 6 bases and J gave up 5 bases; unmatched junction bases: 4. The CDR3 totals 13 residues. Per the germline V gene, CDR1 is MNHNY and CDR2 is SVGAGI (reference sequence). CDR3 nucleotide sequence: TGTGCCAGCAGATGGGGACAGGGTACTGAAGCTTTCTTT. Its protein is CASRWGQGTEAFF.

The chain carries TRBV6-5 and TRBJ2-5; the match to TRBD1 covers 8 bases. This CDR3 region has 13 residues. The germline gives CDR1 MNHEY, CDR2 SVGAGI. J was trimmed by 5 bases and V by 6 bases; bases with no gene match: 5. The CDR3 is CASRKTGVETQYF. In DNA form, the CDR3 reads TGTGCCAGCAGAAAGACAGGGGTGGAGACCCAGTACTTC.

This clone was counted between two and nine times. Other nucleotide sequences in the sample specify the same CDR3. The J gene is TRBJ2-2, the V gene TRBV7-6, with D uncertain. CDR1 and CDR2 from the germline V gene are SGHVS and FNYEAQ. V gave up 1 base and J gave up 4 bases, with 4 bases separating them. The CDR3 is made up of 13 amino acids. CDR3 sequence: CASSLGSTGELFF. Written as DNA, the CDR3 is TGTGCCAGCAGCTTAGGTTCCACCGGGGAGCTGTTTTTT. Filled out from reference TRBV7-6 and TRBJ2-2, the complete variable domain reads GAGVSQSPRYKVTKRGQDVALRCDPISGHVSLYWYRQALGQGPEFLTYFNYEAQQDKSGLPNDRFSAERPEGSISTLTIQRTEQRDSAMYRCASSLGSTGELFFGEGSRLTVL.

V gene TRBV5-5 combines with J gene TRBJ2-7, with 7 bases fitting TRBD1. After removal of 4 bases from V and 0 bases from J, the junction contained 4 bases not matched to a gene. Germline lookup yields CDR1 SGHKS and CDR2 YYEKEE (reference sequence). The CDR3 runs to 14 residues. CDR3 protein: CASSMDRSSYEQYF. CDR3 coding DNA: TGTGCCAGCAGCATGGACAGGAGCTCCTACGAGCAGTACTTC.

This clone was counted once. The V gene is TRBV5-1, the J gene TRBJ1-2; D not resolved. Trimming left V 3 bases short and J 3 bases short, with 12 bases between. In germline, CDR1 is SGHRS, CDR2 YFSETQ. The CDR3 consists of 14 residues. CDR3 amino acids: CASSSGPEDYGYTF. DNA for the CDR3: TGCGCCAGCAGCTCCGGACCGGAGGACTATGGCTACACCTTC.

This chain joins TRBV5-8 and TRBJ2-6; 7 nucleotides match TRBD1. The CDR3 is made up of 16 amino acids. Looked up from germline, CDR1 is SGHTS and CDR2 is YDEGEE. The J segment lost 1 base and the V segment lost 4 bases, leaving 5 bases of the junction unmatched. The CDR3: CASSLYRGSGANVLTF. As DNA, the CDR3 is TGTGCCAGCAGCCTTTACAGGGGATCTGGGGCCAACGTCCTGACTTTC.

V and J are TRBV7-8 and TRBJ2-7; TRBD2 matches 9 bases. Germline trimming cut 2 bases from V and 4 bases from J; bases unmatched to any gene: 6. The germline CDR1 and CDR2 sequences are SGHVS and FQNEAQ. The CDR3 is 15 amino acids. CDR3 residues: CASSLRRGGAYEQYF. The CDR3 nucleotides read TGTGCCAGCAGCTTACGTCGCGGGGGGGCTTACGAGCAGTACTTC.

The chain joins TRBV5-4 to TRBJ2-6; D is perhaps TRBD2 (6 bases). The CDR3 is made up of 15 amino acids. V was clipped by 10 bases and J by 2 bases, with 16 bases between them. Germline CDR1 and CDR2: SGHNT and YYREEE (reference sequence). The CDR3: CAGHLGGAGANVLTF. In DNA form, the CDR3 reads TGTGCCGGTCATCTGGGGGGAGCTGGGGCCAACGTCCTGACTTTC.

The gene calls are TRBV19 and TRBJ2-2, with D perhaps assigned TRBD1 or TRBD2 (6 bases each). V gave up 8 bases and J gave up 5 bases, with 21 bases separating them. The CDR3 is made up of 16 amino acids. Germline CDR1 reads LNHDA; CDR2 reads SQIVND (reference sequence). CDR3 coding DNA: TGTGCCAGTGCTTCAGGCGGGACAATAGGAACCGGGGAGCTGTTTTTT. Its translation is CASASGGTIGTGELFF.

The chain couples TRBV28 to TRBJ1-4; no firm D call. CDR3 length equals 11 residues. Trimming shortened V by 6 bases and J by 10 bases, and 9 bases separated the two germline ends. Germline V gene data show CDR1 as MDHEN and CDR2 as SYDVKM. CDR3 DNA sequence: TGTGCCAGCAGCGCCCCCGGAAAACTGTTTTTT. Protein: CASSAPGKLFF.

The genes are TRBV5-4 and TRBJ2-1; 13 nucleotides agree with TRBD2. Unmatched junction bases numbered 8, after V lost 10 bases and J lost 4 bases. The CDR3 sequence is 15 residues long. Germline CDR1 is SGHNT and CDR2 is YYREEE (reference sequence). The CDR3 sequence is CARGTSGAPYNEQFF. CDR3 coding DNA: TGTGCCCGAGGGACTAGCGGGGCTCCGTACAATGAGCAGTTCTTC.

This clone has only a few counts. CDR3 in amino acids: CAISAAGQGGITEAFF. In nucleotides, the CDR3 is TGTGCCATCAGTGCTGCGGGACAGGGGGGGATAACTGAAGCTTTCTTT. V is TRBV10-3 and J is TRBJ1-1; 11 positions match TRBD1. Trimming at V came to 4 bases and at J to 5 bases, leaving 9 bases not matched to a gene. CDR1 and CDR2 from the germline V gene are ENHRY and SYGVKD. The CDR3 length is 16 residues.

Here the CDR3 DNA reads TGCGCCAGCAGCCAAGAGATAACAGGAGGGTACGAGCAGTACTTC. Translated: CASSQEITGGYEQYF. The chain carries TRBV4-3 and TRBJ2-7; tentative D call: TRBD2 (6 bases). V was clipped by 0 bases and J by 4 bases, with 13 bases between them. This CDR3 has 15 amino acids. CDR1 LGHNA and CDR2 YSLEER come from the germline V gene.

This sequence joins TRBV7-9 and TRBJ2-1; D call uncertain. This CDR3 is built from 13 residues. Deletions cut 6 bases from V and 8 bases from J, with 14 bases between. The V gene's germline CDR1 is SEHNR and CDR2 FQNEAQ (reference sequence). Written as DNA, the CDR3 is TGTGCCAGCAGGCAAAGTCGGGTGGATGAGCAGTTCTTC. Protein: CASRQSRVDEQFF.

The chain links TRBV5-1 to TRBJ2-7; the match to TRBD1 covers 9 bases. V dropped 4 bases and J dropped 2; count of bases not matched to a gene: 7. The CDR3 runs to 15 residues. Germline-derived CDR1 and CDR2 are SGHRS and YFSETQ. CDR3 DNA: TGCGCCAGCAGCCCTGGCGGGACAGGGCCCTACGAGCAGTACTTC. This sequence encodes CASSPGGTGPYEQYF.

This rearrangement joins TRBV4-1 to TRBJ2-1, with 9 positions matching TRBD1. CDR1 MGHRA and CDR2 YSYEKL come from the germline V gene. V lost 1 base to trimming and J lost 8 bases; unmatched junction nucleotides: 3. The CDR3 has 14 residues. CDR3 protein: CASSQVTGGDEQFF. The CDR3 coding sequence is TGCGCCAGCAGCCAAGTGACAGGGGGAGATGAGCAGTTCTTC.

The chain has TRBV9 and TRBJ2-5; D unresolved. This CDR3 spans 13 amino acids. The germline gives CDR1 SGDLS, CDR2 YYNGEE. The V end was cut by 1 base, the J end by 5 bases, with 9 bases between. This CDR3 reads CASSVFASETQYF. CDR3 in DNA: TGTGCCAGCAGCGTATTCGCTAGTGAGACCCAGTACTTC. Combining the CDR3 with reference TRBV9 and TRBJ2-5 gives the whole variable domain DSGVTQTPKHLITATGQRVTLRCSPRSGDLSVYWYQQSLDQGLQFLIQYYNGEERAKGNILERFSAQQFPDLHSELNLSSLELGDSALYFCASSVFASETQYFGPGTRLLVL.

The rearrangement uses TRBV5-4 and TRBJ1-6; D remains ambiguous. The CDR3 sequence is 20 residues long. V shed 0 bases and J shed 6 bases, with 25 bases lying between them. Germline V gene lookup returns CDR1 SGHNT and CDR2 YYREEE (reference sequence). DNA for the CDR3: TGTGCCAGCAGCTTGGTGGGAGAGGATTGGTCTTCTTATTTTAATTCACCCCTCCACTTT. This gives the protein CASSLVGEDWSSYFNSPLHF.

V gene TRBV4-2 combines with J gene TRBJ2-5; TRBD2 matches 15 bases. J gave up 4 bases and V 0 bases, and 3 bases lay outside the gene matches. Germline CDR1 and CDR2: LGHNA and YNFKEQ. The CDR3 has 17 residues. CDR3: CASSQDRTSGRAETQYF. The CDR3 nucleotides are TGTGCCAGCAGCCAAGATAGGACTAGCGGGAGGGCAGAGACCCAGTACTTC.

The chain joins TRBV11-3 to TRBJ1-1; D is ambiguous. The V end was cut by 4 bases, the J end by 0 bases, with 12 bases between. The germline V gene encodes CDR1 SGHNT and CDR2 YENEEA. The CDR3 contains 15 residues. CDR3 DNA: TGTGCCAGCAGCTCCTCTGGAGAGATGAACACTGAAGCTTTCTTT. Translating it yields CASSSSGEMNTEAFF.

This rearrangement joins TRBV10-2 to TRBJ1-5, with D possibly matching TRBD1 (6 bases). Trimming removed 11 bases at V and 2 bases at J, with 16 bases between. Germline V gene sequence: CDR1 WSHSY, CDR2 SAAADI. This CDR3 is built from 14 residues. The CDR3 loop reads CAEGGRRGNQPQHF. The CDR3 coding sequence is TGCGCCGAGGGGGGACGCCGTGGCAATCAGCCCCAGCATTTT.

The chain recombines TRBV9 with TRBJ1-1; 10 bases agree with TRBD1. The V and J ends lost 4 bases and 4 bases, in that order; junction bases with no gene match: 4. Germline V gene lookup returns CDR1 SGDLS and CDR2 YYNGEE. CDR3 length: 14 amino acids. CDR3 coding DNA: TGTGCCAGCAGCCCATGGACAGGGGGCACTGAAGCTTTCTTT. Translated: CASSPWTGGTEAFF.